Each of the 32 T cell receptor beta chains below was sequenced from the same sample in a study of blood T cell repertoires in COVID-19. Method: immunoSEQ multiplex PCR; TCRdb's copy keeps in-frame clones and lacks some. Among over 150,000 clones, 83% were seen once, and the ten largest hold 7.6%. The sample consisted of peripheral blood. The receptors stem from a woman aged 70-85 years with COVID-19, enrolled during active disease.

The V call is TRBV5-8, the J call TRBJ2-2; TRBD2 aligns across 14 bases. The V gene end was trimmed by 4 bases and the J gene end by 1 base; junction bases not matched to a gene: 3. The CDR3 has 17 residues. Germline CDR1 SGHTS, CDR2 YDEGEE. The CDR3 sequence: CASSGTSGSLNTGELFF. As DNA, the CDR3 is TGTGCCAGCAGCGGGACTAGCGGGAGCCTGAACACCGGGGAGCTGTTTTTT. The whole variable domain, filled in from reference TRBV5-8 and TRBJ2-2, reads EAGVTQSPTHLIKTRGQQATLRCSPISGHTSVYWYQQALGLGLQFLLWYDEGEERNRGNFPPRFSGRQFPNYSSELNVNALELEDSALYLCASSGTSGSLNTGELFFGEGSRLTVL.

This clone was found once. The chain joins TRBV19 to TRBJ1-4, with TRBD1 identical over 7 bases. CDR1 LNHDA and CDR2 SQIVND come from the germline V gene (reference sequence). The CDR3 loop spans 15 amino acids. The junction had 9 bases not matched to a gene; V was cut back by 3 bases and J by 8 bases. The CDR3 bases are TGTGCCAGTAGTATCTGGACAGGCAAGAGCGAAAAACTGTTTTTT. It codes for CASSIWTGKSEKLFF.

The chain uses TRBV9 and TRBJ2-1; the match to TRBD2 covers 8 bases. With V trimmed by 1 base and J by 6 bases, 6 bases remained unmatched. The CDR3 covers 15 residues. Germline values: CDR1 SGDLS, CDR2 YYNGEE. The CDR3, as DNA: TGTGCCAGCAGCGTAATAGGGACTAGGAGCAATGAGCAGTTCTTC. This sequence encodes CASSVIGTRSNEQFF.

In its sample, this clone was seen a few times. The chain joins TRBV4-1 to TRBJ2-2, with TRBD2 identical over 13 bases. Trimming cost V 1 base and J 1 base; bases outside gene matches: 9. The CDR3 loop spans 20 amino acids. Germline V gene lookup returns CDR1 MGHRA and CDR2 YSYEKL. For the CDR3, the DNA is TGCGCCAGCAGCCAAGCCCGAGGACTAGCGGGAGAGGGGAACACCGGGGAGCTGTTTTTT. It codes for CASSQARGLAGEGNTGELFF.

This chain uses TRBV28 with TRBJ1-1; tentatively, D is TRBD1 (6 bases). The CDR3 totals 15 residues. Germline V gene data show CDR1 as MDHEN and CDR2 as SYDVKM. V was cut by 8 bases and J by 5 bases, with 21 bases left in between. The CDR3 spells CASGSLTGMGTEAFF. The CDR3 DNA reads TGTGCCAGCGGCTCCTTAACAGGGATGGGTACTGAAGCTTTCTTT.

The chain carries TRBV6-5 and TRBJ2-3; 8 positions agree with TRBD2. The germline CDR1 and CDR2 sequences are MNHEY and SVGAGI. V was clipped by 5 bases and J by 2 bases; unmatched bases: 6. The CDR3 spans 15 residues. CDR3 protein: CASSTSGVYTDTQYF. In nucleotides, the CDR3 is TGTGCCAGCAGTACTAGCGGCGTTTACACAGATACGCAGTATTTT.

The V call is TRBV5-5, the J call TRBJ2-5; TRBD2 matches at 13 bases. The CDR3 totals 17 residues. The trim removed 4 bases at V and 3 bases at J, leaving 9 bases unmatched. Looked up from germline, CDR1 is SGHKS and CDR2 is YYEKEE (reference sequence). CDR3 bases: TGTGCCAGCAGCATTGGGACTAGCGGGATCGGAGAAGAGACCCAGTACTTC. Encoded protein: CASSIGTSGIGEETQYF.

The chain recombines TRBV29-1 with TRBJ1-1; D is ambiguous. The CDR3 covers 12 residues. The V and J ends lost 7 bases and 11 bases respectively, with 20 bases between them. CDR1 is SQVTM and CDR2 is ANQGSEA in the germline V gene. CDR3 in DNA: TGCAGCGCCCTAGAGGGAGGCACATACGCTTTCTTT. This encodes CSALEGGTYAFF.

The chain couples TRBV6-2 or TRBV6-3 to TRBJ2-7, with D perhaps matching TRBD2 (6 bases). The germline V gene encodes CDR1 MNHEY and CDR2 SVGEGT. V was pared by 2 bases and J by 7 bases, with 18 bases between. There are 15 residues in the CDR3. This chain's CDR3 is CASSYALGLESEQYF. As DNA, the CDR3 is TGTGCCAGCAGTTACGCTCTGGGACTCGAGTCGGAGCAGTACTTC.

The CDR3 region is CASSLGGGAREKLFF. The CDR3 DNA is TGTGCCAGCAGCTTAGGTGGGGGGGCGCGTGAAAAACTGTTTTTT. J is TRBJ1-4 and V is TRBV7-2; tentative D call: TRBD1 (6 bases). Deletions cut 1 base from V and 7 bases from J, with 13 bases between. CDR1 SGHTA and CDR2 FQGNSA come from the germline V gene. The length of the CDR3 is 15 residues.

The sample holds one count of this clone. The chain recombines TRBV2 with TRBJ2-7, with TRBD1 as a possible D gene (5 bases). The CDR3 sequence is 15 residues long. The ends were cut back, 6 bases at V and 3 bases at J, with 18 bases in the middle. Germline-derived CDR1 and CDR2 are SNHLY and FYNNEI. This CDR3 reads CASSQGPAALYEQYF. For the CDR3, the DNA is TGTGCCAGCAGCCAGGGTCCTGCAGCCCTCTACGAGCAGTACTTC.

This clone was detected once. The chain joins TRBV28 to TRBJ2-7; weak D call: TRBD2 (7 bases). V dropped 6 bases and J dropped 6 bases, with 21 bases sitting between them. The germline CDR1 and CDR2 sequences are MDHEN and SYDVKM. The CDR3 totals 15 residues. CDR3 amino acids: CASSEILGGGLEQYF. DNA of the CDR3: TGTGCCAGCAGCGAAATCCTAGGGGGAGGGCTCGAGCAGTACTTC.

The chain carries TRBV28 and TRBJ2-7; 8 bases align to TRBD1. There are 15 residues in the CDR3. V lost 5 bases to trimming and J lost 3 bases; unmatched junction nucleotides: 9. The germline gives CDR1 MDHEN, CDR2 SYDVKM. This chain's CDR3 is CASSRRGQGDYEQYF. The CDR3 region has the DNA TGTGCCAGCAGTCGCCGCGGACAGGGAGACTACGAGCAGTACTTC.

V is TRBV20-1 and J is TRBJ2-1; 8 bases are a match to TRBD2. CDR1 and CDR2 from the germline V gene are DFQATT and SNEGSKA (reference sequence). Trimming cost V 3 bases and J 3 bases; bases outside gene matches: 10. CDR3 length equals 16 residues. CDR3 in amino acids: CSASKYSGAYYNEQFF. The CDR3 nucleotides are TGCAGTGCTAGTAAATATAGCGGGGCTTACTACAATGAGCAGTTCTTC.

This clone occurred once. The rearrangement joins TRBV19 to TRBJ2-1, with 7 bases matching TRBD2. The V gene's germline CDR1 is LNHDA and CDR2 SQIVND (reference sequence). The CDR3 totals 15 residues. Unmatched junction bases numbered 6, after V lost 6 bases and J lost 1 base. CDR3 DNA: TGTGCCAGTAGCCAAGGCGGGGGATCCTACAATGAGCAGTTCTTC. Amino acids: CASSQGGGSYNEQFF.

The gene calls are TRBV28 and TRBJ2-2; 15 bases are a match to TRBD2. This CDR3 is 16 amino acids long. J gave up 6 bases and V 2 bases, and 1 base lay outside the gene matches. Germline V CDR1 and CDR2: MDHEN, SYDVKM. CDR3 sequence: CASSLGLAGGAGELFF. The CDR3 DNA reads TGTGCCAGCAGTTTAGGACTAGCGGGAGGGGCCGGGGAGCTGTTTTTT. The entire variable domain, with the rest obtained from reference TRBV28 and TRBJ2-2, is as follows: DVKVTQSSRYLVKRTGEKVFLECVQDMDHENMFWYRQDPGLGLRLIYFSYDVKMKEKGDIPEGYSVSREKKERFSLILESASTNQTSMYLCASSLGLAGGAGELFFGEGSRLTVL.

The chain joins TRBV18 to TRBJ2-3; 8 bases are a match to TRBD2. The germline V gene has CDR1 KGHSH and CDR2 LQKENI. V shed 5 bases and J 6 bases; nucleotides not matched to a gene: 19. The CDR3 consists of 18 residues. In nucleotides, the CDR3 is TGTGCCAGCTCAATTGTGCCGCCGGGAGGGCCCTCGATGGATACGCAGTATTTT. The encoded protein is CASSIVPPGGPSMDTQYF.

The chain links TRBV13 to TRBJ2-1; 8 bases agree with TRBD2. J gave up 0 bases and V 3 bases, and 10 bases lay outside the gene matches. CDR3 length: 18 amino acids. Germline values: CDR1 PRHDT, CDR2 FYEKMQ (reference sequence). The CDR3 here is CASSFRLAGSLSYNEQFF. The CDR3 DNA sequence: TGTGCCAGCAGCTTCAGGCTAGCGGGTTCCCTCTCCTACAATGAGCAGTTCTTC.

This clone was picked up a small number of times. The chain carries TRBV10-3 and TRBJ2-7; TRBD2 matches 8 bases. Germline V gene lookup returns CDR1 ENHRY and CDR2 SYGVKD. V lost 7 bases, J lost 3 bases, and 5 bases stayed unmatched. CDR3 size: 13 residues. The CDR3 region is CAIKTSGSYEQYF. CDR3 bases: TGTGCCATCAAAACTAGCGGTAGCTACGAGCAGTACTTC.

The V call is TRBV3-1 (or the pseudogene TRBV3-2), the J call TRBJ2-7; D not certain. The germline V and J ends were trimmed by 3 bases and 7 bases, with 7 bases remaining between them. The length of the CDR3 is 11 residues. Germline V gives CDR1 LGHDT, CDR2 YNNKEL (reference sequence). The CDR3 sequence is CASSHGGEQYF. The DNA for the CDR3 is TGTGCCAGCAGCCATGGCGGTGAGCAGTACTTC.

In its sample, this clone was seen once. This rearrangement joins TRBV6-1 to TRBJ1-2, with 7 positions matching TRBD1. This CDR3 has 17 amino acids. Looked up from germline, CDR1 is MNHNS and CDR2 is SASEGT. Trimming removed 3 bases from V and 1 base from J; junction bases left unmatched: 11. The CDR3 region has the DNA TGTGCCAGCAGTGAGGTCTACGGGACAGCTCTTAACTATGGCTACACCTTC. Translation: CASSEVYGTALNYGYTF.

Notes on this clone: Compared with germline, one end of the junction differs, possibly owing to a read error. CDR3 bases: TGCGCCAGCAGCCAATCTGACAGGGGGCGTTTAGCCTTC. Protein: CASSQSDRGRLAF. This chain joins TRBV4-3 and TRBJ1-2, with 10 nucleotides matching TRBD1. Germline V gives CDR1 LGHNA, CDR2 YSLEER. CDR3 length: 13 residues.

The chain joins TRBV30 to TRBJ2-4; 8 bases fit TRBD2. CDR3 length: 18 amino acids. Per the germline V gene, CDR1 is GTSNPN and CDR2 is SVGIG (reference sequence). Losses at the gene ends were 3 bases for V and 4 bases for J; bases not matched to a gene: 17. The CDR3 region is CAWSPRPLIGTRKNIQYF. CDR3 DNA: TGTGCCTGGAGCCCTAGGCCCCTAATAGGGACTAGAAAAAACATTCAGTACTTC.

The V and J genes are TRBV29-1 and TRBJ2-7, with 7 bases aligning to TRBD2. Germline CDR1 and CDR2: SQVTM and ANQGSEA. The CDR3 is made up of 12 amino acids. Trimming took 5 bases from V and 3 from J; bases not matched to a gene: 4. CDR3: CSVMGGNYEQYF. The CDR3 DNA sequence: TGCAGCGTTATGGGGGGGAACTACGAGCAGTACTTC.

V is TRBV9 and J is TRBJ1-6, with a possible D match to TRBD1 (5 bases). The CDR3 is 14 residues long. Trimming stripped 4 bases from V and 6 bases from J, with 11 bases between. Germline values: CDR1 SGDLS, CDR2 YYNGEE. The CDR3 loop is CASSLTQGNSPLHF. CDR3 bases: TGTGCCAGCAGCCTGACTCAGGGTAATTCACCCCTCCACTTT.

This clone was seen a single time. This rearrangement joins TRBV27 to TRBJ2-1; TRBD2 matches at 14 bases. Unmatched junction bases numbered 6, after V lost 5 bases and J lost 6 bases. Germline CDR1 is MNHEY and CDR2 is SMNVEV (reference sequence). The length of the CDR3 is 16 residues. CDR3 in DNA: TGTGCCAGCAGTGCAAGACTAGCGGGAGGGTCCAATGAGCAGTTCTTC. It translates to CASSARLAGGSNEQFF.

This clone was counted only a few times. This sequence joins TRBV30 and TRBJ2-1; 8 bases line up with TRBD2. Germline CDR1 reads GTSNPN; CDR2 reads SVGIG (reference sequence). The J segment lost 4 bases and the V segment lost 1 base, leaving 12 bases of the junction unmatched. The CDR3 sequence is 17 residues long. This CDR3 reads CAWSALGTSGRYNEQFF. For the CDR3, the DNA is TGTGCCTGGAGTGCCCTAGGAACTAGCGGAAGATACAATGAGCAGTTCTTC. Variable domain in full (rest from reference TRBV30 and TRBJ2-1): SQTIHQWPATLVQPVGSPLSLECTVEGTSNPNLYWYRQAAGRGLQLLFYSVGIGQISSEVPQNLSASRPQDRQFILSSKKLLLSDSGFYLCAWSALGTSGRYNEQFFGPGTRLTVL.

The V gene is TRBV4-1, the J gene TRBJ2-5; 7 bases are a match to TRBD2. V trimming: 3 bases; J trimming: 4 bases; junction bases outside the gene matches: 14. The CDR3 totals 17 residues. Germline loops: CDR1 MGHRA, CDR2 YSYEKL. CDR3 nucleotide sequence: TGCGCCAGCAGCCACCGATTCAATGGGCTAGCGGTAGAGACCCAGTACTTC. Its protein is CASSHRFNGLAVETQYF.

The V and J genes are TRBV5-4 and TRBJ1-2, with 8 bases lining up with TRBD1. Trimming at V came to 0 bases and at J to 8 bases, leaving 9 bases not matched to a gene. The CDR3 is 15 amino acids. The germline gives CDR1 SGHNT, CDR2 YYREEE (reference sequence). The CDR3 protein is CASSLVRQGARGYTF. CDR3 nucleotide sequence: TGTGCCAGCAGCTTGGTTCGTCAGGGGGCGAGAGGCTACACCTTC.

The chain uses TRBV7-8 and TRBJ2-5; tentatively, D is TRBD2 (6 bases). CDR1 is SGHVS and CDR2 is FQNEAQ in the germline V gene. The CDR3 has 14 residues. With 3 bases removed from V and 3 bases from J, the gap between germline ends came to 11 bases. The CDR3 sequence: CASSLAGSEETQYF. DNA of the CDR3: TGTGCCAGCAGCTTGGCCGGGAGCGAAGAGACCCAGTACTTC.

The chain has TRBV4-2 and TRBJ1-3; 11 bases line up with TRBD1. The CDR3 spans 21 residues. Trimming took 4 bases from V and 3 from J; bases not matched to a gene: 20. In germline, CDR1 is LGHNA, CDR2 YNFKEQ. CDR3 nucleotides: TGTGCCAGCAGCCCAGACTTCCCTGGACAGGGGGCGAGTGACTTTGGAAACACCATATATTTT. Protein product: CASSPDFPGQGASDFGNTIYF.

This clone was observed at least ten times. V usage is TRBV6-4 and J usage is TRBJ2-1, with 12 positions matching TRBD2. This CDR3 has 14 amino acids. J was trimmed by 7 bases and V by 5 bases; bases with no gene match: 3. The germline CDR1 and CDR2 sequences are MRHNA and SNTAGT. This chain's CDR3 is CASSPGTSGNEQFF. In nucleotides, the CDR3 is TGTGCCAGCAGTCCTGGGACTAGCGGGAATGAGCAGTTCTTC.